These 17 T cell receptor beta chains were sequenced from one sample in a study of blood T cells in healthy people across ages. Together with a sample-barcoded 5' primer, a J-beta primer mix was included in a second PCR lasting 7 to 11 cycles. Each CDR3 protein is one row after TCRdb ran MiXCR on the 5' RACE reads. The table records under 1,000,000 distinct CDR3 sequences, roughly 34% of them present only once. The sample consisted of blood. These receptors all come from a man aged 18 to 29 in good health.

The rearrangement uses TRBV15 and TRBJ2-3; D uncertain. Trimming shortened V by 1 base and J by 0 bases, and 5 bases separated the two germline ends. In germline, CDR1 is LNHNV, CDR2 YYDKDF (reference sequence). This CDR3 region has 14 residues. The CDR3 DNA sequence: TGTGCCACCAGCAGAGGCTTCAGCACAGATACGCAGTATTTT. Translated, it gives CATSRGFSTDTQYF. The complete variable domain, with remaining parts taken from reference TRBV15 and TRBJ2-3, reads DAMVIQNPRYQVTQFGKPVTLSCSQTLNHNVMYWYQQKSSQAPKLLFHYYDKDFNNEADTPDNFQSRRPNTSFCFLDIRSPGLGDTAMYLCATSRGFSTDTQYFGPGTRLTVL.

A few counts support this clonotype. The chain couples TRBV6-5 to TRBJ2-6; the D gene could be TRBD1 or TRBD2 (5 bases each). Trimming removed 2 bases at V and 0 bases at J, with 8 bases between. The CDR3 consists of 16 residues. Germline V lookup: CDR1 MNHEY, CDR2 SVGAGI. CDR3 region: CASSYGGNSGANVLTF. The CDR3 DNA reads TGTGCCAGCAGTTACGGGGGAAACTCTGGGGCCAACGTCCTGACTTTC.

J is TRBJ2-7 and V is TRBV14; no definite D call. Germline CDR1 SGHDN, CDR2 FVKESK. This CDR3 spans 11 amino acids. Trimming took 4 bases from V and 3 from J, leaving 4 bases between them. The CDR3: CASSRHYEQYF. CDR3 DNA: TGTGCCAGCAGCCGACACTACGAGCAGTACTTC. The whole variable domain, remainder taken from reference TRBV14 and TRBJ2-7, is EAGVTQFPSHSVIEKGQTVTLRCDPISGHDNLYWYRRVMGKEIKFLLHFVKESKQDESGMPNNRFLAERTGGTYSTLKVQPAELEDSGVYFCASSRHYEQYFGPGTRLTVT.

The chain uses TRBV2 and TRBJ2-4; tentative D call: TRBD2 (6 bases). Looked up from germline, CDR1 is SNHLY and CDR2 is FYNNEI. This CDR3 region has 14 residues. V lost 7 bases, J lost 3 bases, and 13 bases lay in between. CDR3 sequence (DNA): TGTGCCAGCAATGATATGGGGGGCAAAAACATTCAGTACTTC. Its translation is CASNDMGGKNIQYF.

The chain joins TRBV29-1 to TRBJ2-5; D may be TRBD1 (5 bases). CDR3 length equals 17 residues. Germline CDR1 is SQVTM and CDR2 is ANQGSEA. The V and J ends lost 0 bases and 2 bases respectively, with 19 bases between them. Here the CDR3 reads CSVEERVEGNRQETQYF. The CDR3, as DNA: TGCAGCGTTGAAGAAAGGGTGGAAGGGAACAGGCAAGAGACCCAGTACTTC.

This clonotype was counted many times. The chain links TRBV12-3 or TRBV12-4 to TRBJ2-3, with 7 nucleotides matching TRBD2. The CDR3 has 14 amino acids. J lost 2 bases, V lost 8 bases, and 7 bases had no gene match. The CDR3 DNA reads TGTGCCAGCGTGGCGGGGGACTACACAGATACGCAGTATTTT. It translates to CASVAGDYTDTQYF.

In the case of this clonotype: This sequence may be a read error, since a much larger clone differs from it by one base. This chain joins TRBV12-3 or TRBV12-4 and TRBJ2-3; D possibly corresponds to TRBD1 (6 bases). CDR3 length equals 12 residues. As DNA, the CDR3 is TGTGCCAGCAGGGGGGACACAGATATGCAGTATTTT. Its protein is CASRGDTDMQYF.

The sample holds a few counts of this clonotype. The chain couples TRBV12-3 or TRBV12-4 to TRBJ2-5; 8 positions match TRBD1. The V and J ends lost 5 bases and 3 bases, in that order; junction bases with no gene match: 8. The CDR3 is 15 residues long. DNA for the CDR3: TGTGCCAGCAGTGACCTCGGACAGGGAAAAGAGACCCAGTACTTC. As protein: CASSDLGQGKETQYF.

This clonotype has only a few counts. The chain employs TRBV20-1 and TRBJ1-4; 9 bases line up with TRBD1. CDR1 and CDR2 (germline): DFQATT, SNEGSKA (reference sequence). After removal of 0 bases from V and 7 bases from J, the junction contained 6 bases not matched to a gene. This CDR3 has 15 residues. The DNA of the CDR3 is TGCAGTGCTAGAGAAACAGGGGGCGAGAGTGAAAAACTGTTTTTT. It yields the protein CSARETGGESEKLFF.

J is TRBJ2-7 and V is TRBV7-2; maybe TRBD2 (5 bases). Germline V gene lookup returns CDR1 SGHTA and CDR2 FQGNSA. This CDR3 is 11 amino acids long. V lost 8 bases to trimming and J lost 3 bases, with 8 bases between them. CDR3 nucleotides: TGTGCCAGCGCGGGTATCTACGAGCAGTACTTC. Amino acid sequence: CASAGIYEQYF.

In the case of this clonotype: A clone one base away is much larger, so this may be a read error. The chain uses TRBV11-1 and TRBJ2-1; the match to TRBD2 covers 7 bases. Germline V gene sequence: CDR1 SGHAT, CDR2 FQDESV (reference sequence). There are 15 residues in the CDR3. V lost 3 bases, J lost 6 bases, and 8 bases stayed unmatched. CDR3 nucleotides: TGTGCCAGCAGCTTGGGACGGGGACTAAGCAATGAGCAGTTCTTC. It codes for CASSLGRGLSNEQFF.

This clonotype came up many times. This chain uses TRBV6-5 with TRBJ2-3; unclear D gene. With 7 bases removed from V and 5 bases from J, the gap between germline ends came to 7 bases. Germline assignment: CDR1 MNHEY and CDR2 SVGAGI. The CDR3 sequence is 11 residues long. The CDR3, as DNA: TGTGCCAGCACACGGCTAGATACGCAGTATTTT. The encoded protein is CASTRLDTQYF.

About this clonotype itself: A read error may be the cause here, since a much bigger clone is one base away. This chain joins TRBV12-3 or TRBV12-4 and TRBJ2-7; D is undetermined. V dropped 4 bases and J dropped 5 bases, with 12 bases sitting between them. The CDR3 is 13 residues long. The CDR3 coding sequence is TGTGCCAGCAGTTGGCAGGTAATCAACGAGCAGTACTTC. Its protein is CASSWQVINEQYF.

The count of this clonotype is one. V gene TRBV20-1 combines with J gene TRBJ2-1; TRBD2 aligns across 10 bases. Trimming cost V 0 bases and J 4 bases; bases outside gene matches: 6. CDR3 length: 16 amino acids. The germline gives CDR1 DFQATT, CDR2 SNEGSKA (reference sequence). The CDR3 DNA reads TGCAGTGCTAGAGATCGGCTAGCGGGGGTATACAATGAGCAGTTCTTC. Encoded protein: CSARDRLAGVYNEQFF.

This rearrangement joins TRBV20-1 to TRBJ2-5; 7 positions agree with TRBD1. Per the germline V gene, CDR1 is DFQATT and CDR2 is SNEGSKA (reference sequence). V trimming: 3 bases; J trimming: 4 bases; junction bases outside the gene matches: 5. The CDR3 is 13 amino acids. CDR3 in amino acids: CSARRQGRETQYF. CDR3 sequence (DNA): TGCAGTGCTAGGAGACAGGGTCGAGAGACCCAGTACTTC.

The chain recombines TRBV6-2 or TRBV6-3 with TRBJ1-1; D remains unclear. The CDR3 spans 16 residues. The V end lost 4 bases, the J end lost 2 bases, and 17 bases lay between the germline ends. Germline V gene sequence: CDR1 MNHEY, CDR2 SVGEGT. For the CDR3, the DNA is TGTGCCAGCAGTTCTCTCGGAACTATGCTTAACACTGAAGCTTTCTTT. This gives the protein CASSSLGTMLNTEAFF.

This clonotype was recorded a few times. J is TRBJ1-2 and V is TRBV2, with D tentatively TRBD1 (6 bases). Looked up from germline, CDR1 is SNHLY and CDR2 is FYNNEI. Trimming removed 6 bases from V and 7 bases from J, with 21 bases in between. The CDR3 is 15 residues long. CDR3 sequence: CASRSGSVTQGGYTF. Here the CDR3 DNA reads TGTGCCAGCAGGAGTGGCTCTGTGACACAGGGTGGCTACACCTTC.